This TCR beta chain derives from a study of cytomegalovirus exposure and HLA in healthy donors. Some clones are missing from TCRdb's copy, which holds only in-frame ones; the method was immunoSEQ multiplex PCR. Among 170,000 or so clones listed, 80% to 85% were seen once. The CDR3 sequence is 11 residues long. Trimming left V 5 bases short and J 1 base short, with 2 bases between. Germline V gene data show CDR1 as MGHDK and CDR2 as SYGVNS. The chain has TRBV25-1 and TRBJ1-2; no clear D gene. Sequencing was done on a sample of PBMCs. This sequence originates from a woman aged 18-29 years in good health and CMV-seropositive. The CDR3 loop reads CASSLNYGYTF. The CDR3 bases are TGTGCCAGCAGTCTTAACTATGGCTACACCTTC.